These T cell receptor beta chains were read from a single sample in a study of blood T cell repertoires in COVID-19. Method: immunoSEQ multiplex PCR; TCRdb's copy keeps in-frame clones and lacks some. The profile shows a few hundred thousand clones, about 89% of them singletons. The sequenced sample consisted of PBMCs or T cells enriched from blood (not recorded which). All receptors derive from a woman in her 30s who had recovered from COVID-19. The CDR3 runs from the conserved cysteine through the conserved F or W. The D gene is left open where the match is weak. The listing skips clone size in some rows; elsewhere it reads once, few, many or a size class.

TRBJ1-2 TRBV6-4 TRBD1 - CASSDSYDTLGTAAYGYTF TGTGCCAGCAGTGACTCTTATGATACACTCGGGACAGCAGCTTATGGCTACACCTTC
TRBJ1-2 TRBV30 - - CAWSVLTNYGYTF TGTGCCTGGAGTGTACTTACCAACTATGGCTACACCTTC
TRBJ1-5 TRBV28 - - CASSLPSGGGFSQPQHF TGTGCCAGCAGTTTACCCTCCGGGGGGGGGTTCTCGCAGCCCCAGCATTTT
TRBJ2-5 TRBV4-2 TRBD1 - CASSHPQQGARETQYF TGTGCCAGCAGCCATCCCCAGCAGGGGGCACGGGAGACCCAGTACTTC
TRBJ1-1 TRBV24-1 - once CATRDTGFTEAFF TGTGCCACCAGGGACACAGGGTTCACTGAAGCTTTCTTT
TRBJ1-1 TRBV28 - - CASEKPGETEAFF TGTGCCAGTGAAAAGCCAGGGGAAACTGAAGCTTTCTTT
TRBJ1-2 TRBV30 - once CACQGYGYTF TGTGCCTGCCAGGGATATGGCTACACCTTC
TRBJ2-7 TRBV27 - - CASSRGYSYEQYF TGTGCCAGCAGTCGGGGGTACTCCTACGAGCAGTACTTC
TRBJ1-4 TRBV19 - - CASSIRLWGDEKLFF TGTGCCAGTAGTATCCGCCTTTGGGGGGATGAAAAACTGTTTTTT
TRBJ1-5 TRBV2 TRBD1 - CASSSYGQGADQPQHF TGTGCCAGCAGTTCCTACGGGCAGGGGGCAGATCAGCCCCAGCATTTT
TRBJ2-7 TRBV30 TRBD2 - CAWSPTSGYVEQYF TGTGCCTGGAGTCCGACTAGCGGCTATGTTGAGCAGTACTTC
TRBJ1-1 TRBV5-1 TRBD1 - CASSLQAGGNTEAFF TGCGCCAGCAGCCTTCAAGCAGGGGGGAACACTGAAGCTTTCTTT
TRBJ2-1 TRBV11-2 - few CASSEGGLPGGVQFF TGTGCCAGCAGCGAAGGGGGACTACCCGGTGGTGTGCAGTTCTTC
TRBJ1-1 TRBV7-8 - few CASSLIVTTNTEAFF TGTGCCAGCAGCTTAATTGTGACGACTAACACTGAAGCTTTCTTT
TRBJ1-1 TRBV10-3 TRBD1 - CAISGDRVGSNTEAFF TGTGCCATCAGTGGGGACAGGGTAGGCTCAAACACTGAAGCTTTCTTT
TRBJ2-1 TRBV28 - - CASSFWGTQGNEQFF TGTGCCAGCAGTTTTTGGGGAACCCAGGGCAATGAGCAGTTCTTC
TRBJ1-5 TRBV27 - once CASSFWQGDQPQHF TGTGCCAGCAGTTTTTGGCAGGGTGACCAGCCCCAGCATTTT
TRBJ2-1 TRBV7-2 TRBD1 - CASSSDRATGNEQFF TGTGCCAGCAGCTCCGACAGGGCGACCGGCAATGAGCAGTTCTTC
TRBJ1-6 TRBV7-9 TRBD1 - CASLAEGANNSPLHF TGTGCCAGCCTTGCAGAGGGGGCGAATAATTCACCCCTCCACTTT
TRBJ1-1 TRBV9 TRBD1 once CASSVGTGANTEAFF TGTGCCAGCAGCGTGGGGACAGGCGCGAACACTGAAGCTTTCTTT
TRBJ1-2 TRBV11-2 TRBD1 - CASSLTGVGYTF TGTGCCAGCAGCTTGACAGGGGTTGGCTACACCTTC
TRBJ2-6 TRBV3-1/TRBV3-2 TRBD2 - CASSQPSGKAGANVLTF TGTGCCAGCAGCCAACCTAGCGGGAAGGCGGGGGCCAACGTCCTGACTTTC
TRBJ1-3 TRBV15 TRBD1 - CATSIRDRSSGNTIYF TGTGCCACCAGCATCCGGGACAGGAGCTCTGGAAACACCATATATTTT
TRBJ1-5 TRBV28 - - CASRGVSPQHF TGTGCCAGCAGGGGCGTGTCCCCCCAGCATTTT
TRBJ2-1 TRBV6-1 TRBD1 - CASSAQGMGSYNEQFF TGTGCCAGCAGTGCACAGGGGATGGGCTCCTACAATGAGCAGTTCTTC
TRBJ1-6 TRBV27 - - CASSLSGSVSPLHF TGTGCCAGCAGTTTATCGGGGAGCGTCTCACCCCTCCACTTT
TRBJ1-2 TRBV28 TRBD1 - CASRVDRRIYGYTF TGTGCCAGCAGGGTGGACAGGCGGATCTATGGCTACACCTTC
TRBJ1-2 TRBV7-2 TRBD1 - CASSLRGGDDYGYTF TGTGCCAGCAGCTTAAGAGGGGGCGACGACTATGGCTACACCTTC
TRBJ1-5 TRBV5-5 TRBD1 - CASRKDRVGQPQHF TGTGCCAGCAGGAAAGACAGGGTGGGACAGCCCCAGCATTTT
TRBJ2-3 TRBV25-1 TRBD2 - CASSERAGDSTDTQYF TGTGCCAGCAGTGAACGGGCGGGAGATAGCACAGATACGCAGTATTTT
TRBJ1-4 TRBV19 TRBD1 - CASYPGQDNEKLFF TGTGCCAGTTACCCGGGACAGGATAATGAAAAACTGTTTTTT
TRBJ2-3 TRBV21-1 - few CASSGRETSSDTQYF TGTGCCAGCAGCGGTCGGGAGACTAGCTCAGATACGCAGTATTTT
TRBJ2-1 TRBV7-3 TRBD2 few CASSLSGGSYNEQFF TGTGCCAGCAGCTTAAGCGGGGGCTCCTACAATGAGCAGTTCTTC
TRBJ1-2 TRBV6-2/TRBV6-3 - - CASSYPYRYHYGYTF TGTGCCAGCAGTTACCCGTACAGGTACCACTATGGCTACACCTTC
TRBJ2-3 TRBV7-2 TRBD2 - CASSLGLGGGRADTQYF TGTGCCAGCAGCTTAGGGCTGGGCGGCGGGAGAGCGGATACGCAGTATTTT
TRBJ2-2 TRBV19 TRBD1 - CASRTTGGTGELFF TGTGCCAGTAGAACTACAGGGGGCACCGGGGAGCTGTTTTTT
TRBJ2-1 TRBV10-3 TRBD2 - CAISEEGAPGLAGREQFF TGTGCCATCAGTGAGGAGGGTGCTCCGGGACTAGCGGGACGCGAGCAGTTCTTC
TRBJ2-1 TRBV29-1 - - CSVELKAPSLWNEQFF TGCAGCGTTGAATTGAAAGCGCCTAGCCTATGGAATGAGCAGTTCTTC
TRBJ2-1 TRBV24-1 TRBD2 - CATSDNLAGEEQFF TGTGCCACCAGTGACAATCTAGCGGGAGAAGAGCAGTTCTTC
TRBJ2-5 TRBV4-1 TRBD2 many CASSQDAGVTSGYQETQYF TGCGCCAGCAGCCAAGATGCGGGGGTGACTAGCGGGTATCAAGAGACCCAGTACTTC
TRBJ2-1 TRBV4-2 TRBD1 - CASSHRGPGQGGPSPYNEQFF TGTGCCAGCAGCCATCGGGGGCCGGGACAGGGAGGGCCTTCGCCCTACAATGAGCAGTTCTTC
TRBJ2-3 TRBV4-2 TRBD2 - CASRGTSVSTDTQYF TGTGCCAGCAGGGGGACTAGCGTAAGCACGGATACGCAGTATTTT
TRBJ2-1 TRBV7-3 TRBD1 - CASGTGGNNEQFF TGTGCCAGTGGGACAGGGGGAAACAATGAGCAGTTCTTC
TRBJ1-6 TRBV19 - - CASSIASSDSPLHF TGTGCCAGTAGTATCGCTAGTTCTGATTCACCCCTCCACTTT
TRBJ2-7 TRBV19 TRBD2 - CASSSGSEYEQYF TGTGCCAGTAGTAGCGGGAGCGAGTACGAGCAGTACTTC
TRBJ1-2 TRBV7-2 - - CASSPLTPLNGYTF TGTGCCAGCAGCCCCTTGACACCTCTAAATGGCTACACCTTC
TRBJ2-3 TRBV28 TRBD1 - CASIPDRVADTQYF TGTGCCAGCATCCCGGACAGGGTCGCAGATACGCAGTATTTT
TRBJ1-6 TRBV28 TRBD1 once CASRSGQVNSPLHF TGTGCCAGCAGGTCGGGACAGGTCAATTCACCCCTCCACTTT
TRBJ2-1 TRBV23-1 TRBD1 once CASSQPLGQGYNEQFF TGCGCCAGCAGTCAACCCCTAGGACAGGGCTACAATGAGCAGTTCTTC
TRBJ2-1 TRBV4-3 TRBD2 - CASSPEGLLAGGPISYNEQFF TGCGCCAGCAGCCCTGAGGGCCTGCTAGCGGGAGGGCCCATCTCCTACAATGAGCAGTTCTTC
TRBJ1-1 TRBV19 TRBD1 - CASSIDTGGGTEAFF TGTGCCAGTAGTATAGACACAGGGGGCGGCACTGAAGCTTTCTTT
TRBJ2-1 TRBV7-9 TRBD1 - CASSARTGEIYNEQFF TGTGCCAGCAGCGCCCGGACAGGGGAGATTTACAATGAGCAGTTCTTC
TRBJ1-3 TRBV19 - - CASSITNRISSGNTIYF TGTGCCAGTAGTATCACAAACAGGATTTCCTCTGGAAACACCATATATTTT
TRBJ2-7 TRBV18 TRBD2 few CASSPGLAATYEQYF TGTGCCAGCTCCCCGGGACTAGCGGCAACCTACGAGCAGTACTTC
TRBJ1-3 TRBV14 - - CASAQVSGNTIYF TGTGCCAGCGCTCAGGTCTCTGGAAACACCATATATTTT
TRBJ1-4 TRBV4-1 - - CASSQDEVRTNEKLFF TGCGCCAGCAGCCAAGATGAAGTCAGGACTAATGAAAAACTGTTTTTT
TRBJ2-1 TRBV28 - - CASSFGLSYNEQFF TGTGCCAGCAGTTTCGGACTCTCCTACAATGAGCAGTTCTTC
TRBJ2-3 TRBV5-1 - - CASRSLDSHTDTQYF TGCGCCAGCAGAAGTTTGGACAGCCACACAGATACGCAGTATTTT
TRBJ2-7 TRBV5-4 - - CASSSTGTYEQYF TGTGCCAGCAGCTCGACAGGAACCTACGAGCAGTACTTC